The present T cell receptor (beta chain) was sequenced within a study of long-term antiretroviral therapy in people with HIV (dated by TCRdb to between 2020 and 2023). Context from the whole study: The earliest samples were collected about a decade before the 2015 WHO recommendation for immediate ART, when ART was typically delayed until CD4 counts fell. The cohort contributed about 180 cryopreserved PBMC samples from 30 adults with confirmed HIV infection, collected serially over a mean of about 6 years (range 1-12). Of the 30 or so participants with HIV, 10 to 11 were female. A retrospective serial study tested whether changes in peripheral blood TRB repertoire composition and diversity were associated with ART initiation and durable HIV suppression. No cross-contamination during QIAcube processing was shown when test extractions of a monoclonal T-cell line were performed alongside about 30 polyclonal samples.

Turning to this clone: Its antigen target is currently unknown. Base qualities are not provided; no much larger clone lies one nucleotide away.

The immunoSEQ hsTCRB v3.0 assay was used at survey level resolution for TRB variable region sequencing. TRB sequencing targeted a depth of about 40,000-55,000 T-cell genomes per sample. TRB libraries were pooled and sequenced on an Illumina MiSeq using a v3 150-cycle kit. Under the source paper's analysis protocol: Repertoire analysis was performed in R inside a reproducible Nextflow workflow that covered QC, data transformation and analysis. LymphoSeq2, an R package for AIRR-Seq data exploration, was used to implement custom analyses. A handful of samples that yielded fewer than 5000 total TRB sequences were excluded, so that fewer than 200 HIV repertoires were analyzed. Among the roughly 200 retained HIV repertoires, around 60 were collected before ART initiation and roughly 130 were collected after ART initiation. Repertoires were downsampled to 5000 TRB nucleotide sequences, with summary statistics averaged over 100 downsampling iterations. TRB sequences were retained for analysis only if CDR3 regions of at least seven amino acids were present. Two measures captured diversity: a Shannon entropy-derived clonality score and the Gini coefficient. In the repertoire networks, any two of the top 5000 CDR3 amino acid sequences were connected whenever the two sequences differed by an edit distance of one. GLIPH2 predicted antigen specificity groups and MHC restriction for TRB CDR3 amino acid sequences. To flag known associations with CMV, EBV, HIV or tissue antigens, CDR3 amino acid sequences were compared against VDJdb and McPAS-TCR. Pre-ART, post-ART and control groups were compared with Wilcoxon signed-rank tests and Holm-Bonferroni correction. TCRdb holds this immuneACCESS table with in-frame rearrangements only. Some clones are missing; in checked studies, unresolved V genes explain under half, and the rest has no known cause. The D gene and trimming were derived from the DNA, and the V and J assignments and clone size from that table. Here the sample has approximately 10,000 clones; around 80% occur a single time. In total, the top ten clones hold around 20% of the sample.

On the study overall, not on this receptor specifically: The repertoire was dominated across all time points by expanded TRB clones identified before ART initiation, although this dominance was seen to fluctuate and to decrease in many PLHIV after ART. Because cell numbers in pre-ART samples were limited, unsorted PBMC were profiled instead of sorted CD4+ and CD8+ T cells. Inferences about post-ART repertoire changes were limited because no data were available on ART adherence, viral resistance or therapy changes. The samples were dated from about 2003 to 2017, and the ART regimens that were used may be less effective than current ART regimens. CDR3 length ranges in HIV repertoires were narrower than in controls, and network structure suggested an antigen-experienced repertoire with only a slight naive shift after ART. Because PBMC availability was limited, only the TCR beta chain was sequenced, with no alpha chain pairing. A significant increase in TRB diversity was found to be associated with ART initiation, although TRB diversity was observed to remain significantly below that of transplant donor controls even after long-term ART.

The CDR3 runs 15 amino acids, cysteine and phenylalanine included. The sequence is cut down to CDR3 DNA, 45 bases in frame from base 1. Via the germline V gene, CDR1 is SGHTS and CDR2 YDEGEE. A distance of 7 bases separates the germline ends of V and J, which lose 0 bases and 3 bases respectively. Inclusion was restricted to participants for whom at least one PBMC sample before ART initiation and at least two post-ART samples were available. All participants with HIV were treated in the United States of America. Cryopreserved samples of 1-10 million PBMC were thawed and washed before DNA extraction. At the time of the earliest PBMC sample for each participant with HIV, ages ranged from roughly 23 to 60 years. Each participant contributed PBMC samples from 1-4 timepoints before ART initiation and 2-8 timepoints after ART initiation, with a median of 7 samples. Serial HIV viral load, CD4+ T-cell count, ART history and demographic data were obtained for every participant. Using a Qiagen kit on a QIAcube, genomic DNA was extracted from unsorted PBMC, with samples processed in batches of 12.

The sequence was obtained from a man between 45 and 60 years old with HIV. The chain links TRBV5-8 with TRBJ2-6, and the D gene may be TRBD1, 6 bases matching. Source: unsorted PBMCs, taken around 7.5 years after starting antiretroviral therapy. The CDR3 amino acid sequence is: CASSLGGHGANVLTF. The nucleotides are TGTGCCAGCAGCTTGGGGGGGCATGGGGCCAACGTCCTGACTTTC.